Listed here is a single T cell receptor (beta chain). The antigen remains unidentified. Only in-frame clones appear in the TCRdb table, and some are missing; sequencing was by immunoSEQ multiplex PCR. Of about 50,000 clones listed, more than 70% were seen once; the top ten hold 29%. Per germline, CDR1 MNHEY and CDR2 SVGAGI. The CDR3 runs 14 residues. Trimming removed 5 bases at V and 2 bases at J, with 12 bases between. The sample is drawn from a study of lymphopenia after photon versus proton radiotherapy. Study conclusions and caveats: Only patients who died were analyzed for survival; proton advantage is unproven. After lymphocyte nadir, photon-treated repertoires showed oligoclonal expansion, especially CD8+ Temra. A bigger post-nadir fall in TCR diversity correlated inversely with survival time in deceased patients. Proton therapy kept repertoires fairly stable, unlike photons, which gained effector/memory cells.

The sample here was peripheral blood, taken from a patient treated with photon-based radiotherapy. The clonotype was recovered from a man between 50 and 59 years old with gastric cancer. The V call is TRBV6-5, the J call TRBJ1-2; D possibly corresponds to TRBD1 (5 bases). The CDR3, as DNA: TGTGCCAGCAGTAAGGGACTCGTGAACTATGGCTACACCTTC. It is translated as CASSKGLVNYGYTF.